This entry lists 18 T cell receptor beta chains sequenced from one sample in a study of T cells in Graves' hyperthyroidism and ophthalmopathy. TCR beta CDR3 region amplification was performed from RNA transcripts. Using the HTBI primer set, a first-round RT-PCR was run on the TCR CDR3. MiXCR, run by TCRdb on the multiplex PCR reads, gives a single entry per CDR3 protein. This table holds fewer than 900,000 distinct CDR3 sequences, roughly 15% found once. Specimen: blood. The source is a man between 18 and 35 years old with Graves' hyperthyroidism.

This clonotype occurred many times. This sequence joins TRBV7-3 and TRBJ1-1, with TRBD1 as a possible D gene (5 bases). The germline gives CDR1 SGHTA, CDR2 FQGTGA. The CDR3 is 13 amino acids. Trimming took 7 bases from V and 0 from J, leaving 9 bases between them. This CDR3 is CASKQELNTEAFF. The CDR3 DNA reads TGTGCCAGCAAACAGGAGTTGAACACTGAAGCTTTCTTT. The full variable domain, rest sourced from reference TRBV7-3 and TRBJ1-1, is GAGVSQTPSNKVTEKGKYVELRCDPISGHTALYWYRQSLGQGPEFLIYFQGTGAADDSGLPNDRFFAVRPEGSVSTLKIQRTERGDSAVYLCASKQELNTEAFFGQGTRLTVV.

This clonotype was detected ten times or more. The CDR3 spells CASSLDPGGLTDTQYF. The DNA for the CDR3 is TGTGCCAGCAGCTTAGATCCAGGGGGACTAACAGATACGCAGTATTTT. This chain joins TRBV7-8 and TRBJ2-3; D is tentatively TRBD1 or TRBD2 (7 bases each). V was shortened by 1 base and J by 3 bases, with 14 bases between the two germline ends. CDR1 is SGHVS, CDR2 FQNEAQ, per germline. This CDR3 has 16 residues.

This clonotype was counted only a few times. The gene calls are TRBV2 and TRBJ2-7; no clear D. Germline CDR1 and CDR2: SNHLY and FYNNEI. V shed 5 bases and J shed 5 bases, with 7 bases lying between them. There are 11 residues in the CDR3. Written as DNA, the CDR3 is TGTGCCAGCAGTAGGTTCGACGAGCAGTACTTC. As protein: CASSRFDEQYF. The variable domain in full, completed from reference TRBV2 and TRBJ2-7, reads EPEVTQTPSHQVTQMGQEVILRCVPISNHLYFYWYRQILGQKVEFLVSFYNNEISEKSEIFDDQFSVERPDGSNFTLKIRSTKLEDSAMYFCASSRFDEQYFGPGTRLTVT.

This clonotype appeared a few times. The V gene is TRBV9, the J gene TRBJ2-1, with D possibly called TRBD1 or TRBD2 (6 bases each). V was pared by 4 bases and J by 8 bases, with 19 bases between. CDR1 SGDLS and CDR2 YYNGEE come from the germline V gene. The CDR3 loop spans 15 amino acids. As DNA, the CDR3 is TGTGCCAGCAGCTCGCGGGACACCCGGTCGGATGAGCAGTTCTTC. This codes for CASSSRDTRSDEQFF.

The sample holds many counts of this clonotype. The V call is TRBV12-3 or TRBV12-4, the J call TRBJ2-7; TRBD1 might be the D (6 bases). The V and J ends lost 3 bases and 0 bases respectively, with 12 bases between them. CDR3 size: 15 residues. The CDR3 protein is CASSFPQTGSYEQYF. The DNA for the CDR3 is TGTGCCAGCAGTTTCCCGCAGACAGGCTCCTACGAGCAGTACTTC.

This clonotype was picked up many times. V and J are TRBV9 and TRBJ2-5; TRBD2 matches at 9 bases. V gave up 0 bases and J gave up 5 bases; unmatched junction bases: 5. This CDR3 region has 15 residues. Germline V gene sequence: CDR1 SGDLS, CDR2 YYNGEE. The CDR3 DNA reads TGTGCCAGCAGCGTAGGGCTAGCGGGGAAGGAGACCCAGTACTTC. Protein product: CASSVGLAGKETQYF.

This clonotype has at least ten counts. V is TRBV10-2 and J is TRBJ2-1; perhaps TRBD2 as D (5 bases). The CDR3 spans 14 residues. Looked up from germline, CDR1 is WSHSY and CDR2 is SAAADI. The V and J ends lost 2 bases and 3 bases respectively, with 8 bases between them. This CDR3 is CASSESGFYNEQFF. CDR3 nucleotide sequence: TGCGCCAGCAGTGAGAGCGGATTCTACAATGAGCAGTTCTTC.

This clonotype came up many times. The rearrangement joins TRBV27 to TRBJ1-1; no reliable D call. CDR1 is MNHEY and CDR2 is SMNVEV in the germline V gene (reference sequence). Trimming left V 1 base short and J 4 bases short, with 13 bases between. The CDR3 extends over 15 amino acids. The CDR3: CASSLYPGIPTEAFF. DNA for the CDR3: TGTGCCAGCAGTTTATATCCGGGGATTCCCACTGAAGCTTTCTTT.

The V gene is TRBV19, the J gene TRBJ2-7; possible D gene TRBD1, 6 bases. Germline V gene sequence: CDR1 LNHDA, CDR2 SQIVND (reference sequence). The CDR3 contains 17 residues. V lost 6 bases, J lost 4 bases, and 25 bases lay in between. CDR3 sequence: CASSPRGVGQGSYEQYF. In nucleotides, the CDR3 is TGTGCCAGTAGCCCGAGGGGAGTCGGGCAGGGGTCATACGAGCAGTACTTC.

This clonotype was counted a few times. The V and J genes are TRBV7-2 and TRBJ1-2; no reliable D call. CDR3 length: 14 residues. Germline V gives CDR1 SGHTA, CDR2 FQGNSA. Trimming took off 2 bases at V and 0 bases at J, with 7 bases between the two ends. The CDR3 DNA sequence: TGTGCCAGCAGCTTAATCCGGGCTAACTATGGCTACACCTTC. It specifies CASSLIRANYGYTF.

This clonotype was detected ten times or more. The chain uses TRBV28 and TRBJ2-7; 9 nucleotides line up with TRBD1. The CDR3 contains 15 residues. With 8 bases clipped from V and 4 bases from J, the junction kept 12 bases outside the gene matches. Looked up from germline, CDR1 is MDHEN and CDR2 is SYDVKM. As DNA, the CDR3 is TGTGCCAGCTCTTTAACGACAGGGGGTTTATACGAGCAGTACTTC. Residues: CASSLTTGGLYEQYF. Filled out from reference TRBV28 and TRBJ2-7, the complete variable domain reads DVKVTQSSRYLVKRTGEKVFLECVQDMDHENMFWYRQDPGLGLRLIYFSYDVKMKEKGDIPEGYSVSREKKERFSLILESASTNQTSMYLCASSLTTGGLYEQYFGPGTRLTVT.

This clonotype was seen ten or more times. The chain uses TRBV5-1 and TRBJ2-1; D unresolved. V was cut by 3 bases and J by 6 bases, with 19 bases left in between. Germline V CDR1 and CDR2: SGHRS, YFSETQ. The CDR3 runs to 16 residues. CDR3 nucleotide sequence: TGCGCCAGCAGCTCGCTCGCCGGGTCTCACGGCAATGAGCAGTTCTTC. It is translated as CASSSLAGSHGNEQFF.

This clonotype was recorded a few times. CDR3 DNA: TGCAGTGCTAGGGGGGGACAGCGCACAGATACGCAGTATTTT. Protein product: CSARGGQRTDTQYF. The rearrangement uses TRBV20-1 and TRBJ2-3; D is perhaps TRBD1 (7 bases). V lost 3 bases, J lost 1 base, and 11 bases lay in between. CDR3 size: 14 residues. Germline V lookup: CDR1 DFQATT, CDR2 SNEGSKA (reference sequence).

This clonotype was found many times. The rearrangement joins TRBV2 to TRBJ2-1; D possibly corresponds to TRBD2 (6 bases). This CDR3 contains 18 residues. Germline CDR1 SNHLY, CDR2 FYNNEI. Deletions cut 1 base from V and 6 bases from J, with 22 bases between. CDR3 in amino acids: CASSEGGFRERFRNEQFF. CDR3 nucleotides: TGTGCCAGCAGTGAAGGAGGGTTCCGGGAGAGGTTTCGCAATGAGCAGTTCTTC.

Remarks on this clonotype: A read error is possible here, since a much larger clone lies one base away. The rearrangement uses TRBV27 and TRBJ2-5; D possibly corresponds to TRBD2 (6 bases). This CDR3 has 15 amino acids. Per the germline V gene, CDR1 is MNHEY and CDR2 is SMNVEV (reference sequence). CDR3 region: CASSFRTTRQETQHF. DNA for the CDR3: TGTGCCAGCAGTTTTCGGACTACACGACAAGAGACCCAGCACTTC.

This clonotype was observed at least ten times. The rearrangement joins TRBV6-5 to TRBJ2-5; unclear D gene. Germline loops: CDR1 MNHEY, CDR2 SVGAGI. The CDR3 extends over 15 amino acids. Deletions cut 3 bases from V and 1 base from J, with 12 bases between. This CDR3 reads CASSYSTLSQETQYF. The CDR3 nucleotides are TGTGCCAGCAGTTATTCGACCTTGAGCCAAGAGACCCAGTACTTC.

The CDR3 nucleotides are TGTGCCAGCAGTGAATTAGGGACAGGGAACACTGAAGCTTTCTTT. Translated: CASSELGTGNTEAFF. The chain uses TRBV25-1 and TRBJ1-1; 8 bases agree with TRBD1. J gave up 1 base and V 1 base, and 2 bases lay outside the gene matches. This CDR3 has 15 residues. Per germline, CDR1 MGHDK and CDR2 SYGVNS.

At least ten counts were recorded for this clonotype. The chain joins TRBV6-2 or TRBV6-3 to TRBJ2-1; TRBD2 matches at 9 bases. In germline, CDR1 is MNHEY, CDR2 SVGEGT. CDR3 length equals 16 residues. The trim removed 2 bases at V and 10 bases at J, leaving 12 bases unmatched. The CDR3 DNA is TGTGCCAGCAGTTACGTTAGCGGGAGTAGCCCCACAGAGCAGTTCTTC. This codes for CASSYVSGSSPTEQFF.